These 16 T cell receptor beta chains originate from one sample sequenced in a study of OX40 agonist ivuxolimab in advanced cancers. Clones were sequenced by immunoSEQ multiplex PCR, and TCRdb holds only the in-frame ones, with some missing. This sample yields 60,000 to 75,000 clones, of which almost 85% are seen a single time; roughly 7.9% belongs to the top ten. This material consisted of CD4+ or CD8+ T cells sorted from blood, taken in a trial of the OX40 agonist ivuxolimab. Every receptor here comes from an adult with an advanced solid tumor such as melanoma, head and neck, liver or kidney cancer.

V is TRBV7-2 and J is TRBJ2-4; D is unclear. The CDR3 runs to 14 residues. V dropped 5 bases and J dropped 0 bases, with 8 bases sitting between them. Germline V gene sequence: CDR1 SGHTA, CDR2 FQGNSA. Here the CDR3 reads CASSTPVAKNIQYF. Here the CDR3 DNA reads TGTGCCAGCAGCACTCCGGTAGCCAAAAACATTCAGTACTTC.

The chain has TRBV7-6 and TRBJ1-3, with D possibly matching TRBD1 (5 bases). Germline lookup yields CDR1 SGHVS and CDR2 FNYEAQ. With 4 bases removed from V and 8 bases from J, the gap between germline ends came to 12 bases. This CDR3 spans 13 amino acids. CDR3 in DNA: TGTGCCAGCAGCTCCCATCGAGGGGACACCATATATTTT. This translates into CASSSHRGDTIYF. The variable domain in full, completed from reference TRBV7-6 and TRBJ1-3, reads GAGVSQSPRYKVTKRGQDVALRCDPISGHVSLYWYRQALGQGPEFLTYFNYEAQQDKSGLPNDRFSAERPEGSISTLTIQRTEQRDSAMYRCASSSHRGDTIYFGEGSWLTVV.

The chain links TRBV5-1 to TRBJ2-7; 9 bases line up with TRBD1. Trimming removed 4 bases from V and 1 base from J; junction bases left unmatched: 6. Germline V gene data show CDR1 as SGHRS and CDR2 as YFSETQ. The CDR3 spans 15 residues. The CDR3 DNA reads as TGCGCCAGCAGCGTCGGGACAGGGTCTTCCTACGAGCAGTACTTC. Encoded protein: CASSVGTGSSYEQYF. Together with reference TRBV5-1 and TRBJ2-7, the CDR3 gives the full variable domain: KAGVTQTPRYLIKTRGQQVTLSCSPISGHRSVSWYQQTPGQGLQFLFEYFSETQRNKGNFPGRFSGRQFSNSRSEMNVSTLELGDSALYLCASSVGTGSSYEQYFGPGTRLTVT.

The chain is built from TRBV7-3 and TRBJ2-6; perhaps TRBD1 as D (6 bases). V was trimmed by 4 bases and J by 4 bases, leaving 17 bases between them. Looked up from germline, CDR1 is SGHTA and CDR2 is FQGTGA. The CDR3 has 17 residues. CDR3 loop: CASSSGSQGAGANVLTF. The DNA of the CDR3 is TGTGCCAGCAGCTCGGGTTCACAGGGAGCCGGGGCCAACGTCCTGACTTTC.

This chain uses TRBV27 with TRBJ2-7; 7 bases fit TRBD1. This CDR3 region has 13 residues. CDR1 is MNHEY, CDR2 SMNVEV, per germline (reference sequence). J lost 12 bases, V lost 4 bases, and 12 bases had no gene match. DNA of the CDR3: TGTGCCAGCAGTTCCGGGACAGCTTGGACAAGGTACTTC. Its translation: CASSSGTAWTRYF.

This chain joins TRBV4-1 and TRBJ1-2; 9 bases line up with TRBD1. The CDR3 runs to 16 residues. V lost 0 bases to trimming and J lost 1 base; unmatched junction nucleotides: 3. Germline V gene data show CDR1 as MGHRA and CDR2 as YSYEKL. CDR3 in DNA: TGCGCCAGCAGCCAAGAAGGGACAGGGTATAACTATGGCTACACCTTC. The encoded protein is CASSQEGTGYNYGYTF.

J is TRBJ2-4 and V is TRBV4-3; 9 nucleotides line up with TRBD1. V was pared by 1 base and J by 4 bases, with 2 bases of the junction left unmatched. The CDR3 has 15 residues. The germline CDR1 and CDR2 sequences are LGHNA and YSLEER. The CDR3 loop reads CASSQGGQGKNIQYF. CDR3 bases: TGCGCCAGCAGCCAAGGGGGACAGGGTAAAAACATTCAGTACTTC.

This chain connects TRBV5-1 to TRBJ2-2; 7 bases fit TRBD2. The CDR3 covers 15 residues. The V and J ends lost 2 bases and 2 bases, in that order; junction bases with no gene match: 3. The germline gives CDR1 SGHRS, CDR2 YFSETQ. The CDR3 sequence is CASSLAGLNTGELFF. The CDR3 DNA is TGCGCCAGCAGCTTAGCGGGGCTTAACACCGGGGAGCTGTTTTTT.

This sequence joins TRBV7-3 and TRBJ2-5; 10 positions agree with TRBD1. V lost 3 bases and J lost 3; bases outside the gene matches: 1. The germline CDR1 and CDR2 sequences are SGHTA and FQGTGA. The CDR3 is 14 amino acids. The CDR3 loop is CASSLTGGEETQYF. The CDR3 bases are TGTGCCAGCAGCTTGACAGGGGGCGAAGAGACCCAGTACTTC.

J is TRBJ1-1 and V is TRBV28; no clear D. V was clipped by 6 bases and J by 0 bases, with 5 bases between them. The CDR3 is made up of 12 amino acids. Germline assignment: CDR1 MDHEN and CDR2 SYDVKM. CDR3 sequence (DNA): TGTGCCAGCAGCAGAATGAACACTGAAGCTTTCTTT. Protein product: CASSRMNTEAFF.

This clone came up a few times. The DNA for the CDR3 is TGTGCCAGTAGTGGGACAGTTAAGCAAGGTACGCAGTATTTT. This codes for CASSGTVKQGTQYF. The V call is TRBV19, the J call TRBJ2-3; 7 bases are shared with TRBD1. V gave up 5 bases and J gave up 8 bases; unmatched junction bases: 10. CDR1 and CDR2 from the germline V gene are LNHDA and SQIVND (reference sequence). CDR3 length: 14 amino acids.

J is TRBJ1-6 and V is TRBV2, with 12 bases that match TRBD1. The germline CDR1 and CDR2 sequences are SNHLY and FYNNEI. This CDR3 spans 16 amino acids. With V trimmed by 7 bases and J by 9 bases, 10 bases remained unmatched. In DNA, the CDR3 is TGTGCCAGCACCGGGACAGGGGGCATTTTGGGTTCACCCCTCCACTTT. Its protein product is CASTGTGGILGSPLHF.

The chain links TRBV6-5 to TRBJ1-1; D is possibly TRBD1 (6 bases). The V gene lost 6 bases and the J gene lost 5 bases, with 10 bases spanning the gap. Germline V gives CDR1 MNHEY, CDR2 SVGAGI. CDR3 length: 12 residues. The CDR3 here is CASSLTGTEAFF. CDR3 DNA: TGTGCCAGCAGCCTAACAGGGACTGAAGCTTTCTTT.

The table lists this clone with a count of one. The CDR3 DNA reads TGCGCCAGCAGCCATTTCCCCTACAGGGGGGCCAATCAGCCCCAGCATTTT. Its protein product is CASSHFPYRGANQPQHF. The rearrangement links TRBV4-3 to TRBJ1-5; 8 nucleotides align to TRBD1. The CDR3 runs to 17 residues. Germline CDR1 reads LGHNA; CDR2 reads YSLEER. The V and J ends lost 3 bases and 3 bases, in that order; junction bases with no gene match: 10.

V is TRBV10-3 and J is TRBJ1-4, with D perhaps TRBD1 (6 bases). Germline assignment: CDR1 ENHRY and CDR2 SYGVKD. The CDR3 sequence is 14 residues long. The V and J ends lost 4 bases and 7 bases respectively, with 13 bases between them. CDR3 bases: TGTGCCATCAGTGGGGGGGCTGACGGTGAAAAACTGTTTTTT. Its translation is CAISGGADGEKLFF.

The rearrangement uses TRBV20-1 and TRBJ2-4; 7 bases are a match to TRBD2. Germline CDR1 is DFQATT and CDR2 is SNEGSKA (reference sequence). Losses at the gene ends were 6 bases for V and 10 bases for J; bases not matched to a gene: 3. The CDR3 spans 10 residues. CDR3 sequence (DNA): TGCAGTGCCGTACTAGCGATTCAGTACTTC. It codes for CSAVLAIQYF.